The 28 T cell receptor beta chains presented below share a single source sample, sequenced in a study of beta chain features in type 1 diabetes. Study conclusions and caveats: TCRB CDR3 length was moderately but significantly reduced in all four CD4+ subsets of Type 1 diabetes patients.

No antigen has been assigned to these receptors. Expressed TCRB transcripts got sequenced, as all isolated RNA was reverse transcribed. Sequencing was performed with immunoSEQ multiplex PCR; in TCRdb, only in-frame clones are kept and a portion is missing. The sample has roughly 150,000 clones; over 6% are singletons. The sequencing sample was made of central memory CD4+ T cells from blood. These receptor sequences come from a man aged 18 to 35 with type 1 diabetes.

The sample holds a few counts of this clone. The rearrangement uses TRBV7-2 and TRBJ2-1; D might be TRBD1 (6 bases). Trimming stripped 7 bases from V and 0 bases from J, with 16 bases between. CDR1 and CDR2 (germline): SGHTA, FQGNSA. CDR3 size: 16 residues. The CDR3 is CASTLGASSSYNEQFF. Here the CDR3 DNA reads TGTGCCAGCACCCTGGGGGCCTCTAGCTCCTACAATGAGCAGTTCTTC.

J is TRBJ2-7 and V is TRBV25-1, with D hard to call. The CDR3 totals 12 residues. Germline CDR1 is MGHDK and CDR2 is SYGVNS. Trimming cost V 5 bases and J 1 base, with 6 bases left between them. CDR3 sequence: CASSPQSYEQYF. The CDR3 bases are TGTGCCAGCAGTCCACAGTCCTACGAGCAGTACTTC.

This rearrangement joins TRBV19 to TRBJ2-5; 7 nucleotides agree with TRBD1. This CDR3 contains 13 residues. V gave up 5 bases and J gave up 5 bases; unmatched junction bases: 5. Germline V gene lookup returns CDR1 LNHDA and CDR2 SQIVND (reference sequence). The CDR3, as DNA: TGTGCCAGTAGTCACAGGGGAAAGGAGACCCAGTACTTC. As protein: CASSHRGKETQYF. The full variable domain, completed using reference TRBV19 and TRBJ2-5, is DGGITQSPKYLFRKEGQNVTLSCEQNLNHDAMYWYRQDPGQGLRLIYYSQIVNDFQKGDIAEGYSVSREKKESFPLTVTSAQKNPTAFYLCASSHRGKETQYFGPGTRLLVL.

A few counts support this clone. The gene calls are TRBV18 and TRBJ2-7; 7 positions agree with TRBD1. In germline, CDR1 is KGHSH, CDR2 LQKENI. The CDR3 is 15 residues long. V shed 0 bases, J shed 4 bases, and the junction held 6 bases outside the gene matches. The chain's CDR3 is CASSPPSGQHYEQYF. The CDR3 DNA reads as TGTGCCAGCTCACCACCGTCGGGACAGCATTACGAGCAGTACTTC.

The chain couples TRBV5-1 to TRBJ2-1, with 8 bases aligning to TRBD1. V was pared by 2 bases and J by 3 bases, with 7 bases of the junction left unmatched. The germline V gene has CDR1 SGHRS and CDR2 YFSETQ. The CDR3 extends over 16 amino acids. The CDR3 here is CASSFLGQGYYNEQFF. The CDR3 nucleotides are TGCGCCAGCAGCTTTCTAGGACAGGGATACTACAATGAGCAGTTCTTC.

The V gene is TRBV30, the J gene TRBJ2-2; TRBD1 aligns across 10 bases. The CDR3 contains 16 residues. The germline CDR1 and CDR2 sequences are GTSNPN and SVGIG (reference sequence). The ends lost 4 bases at V and 6 bases at J; junction bases unmatched: 11. In DNA form, the CDR3 reads TGTGCCTGGACCGACAGGGGGCGCGTCCGCGCCGGGGAGCTGTTTTTT. Amino acids: CAWTDRGRVRAGELFF.

The sample holds a few counts of this clone. This chain uses TRBV5-1 with TRBJ1-1, with 10 bases fitting TRBD1. V shed 5 bases, J shed 3 bases, and the junction held 10 bases outside the gene matches. Germline V CDR1 and CDR2: SGHRS, YFSETQ. The CDR3 is 16 residues long. CDR3 sequence (DNA): TGCGCCAGCAGTTCCGGACAGGGGGTTGGGTACACTGAAGCTTTCTTT. Protein sequence: CASSSGQGVGYTEAFF.

This clone was seen more than once but under ten times. The chain carries TRBV6-5 and TRBJ2-1, with D possibly being TRBD2 (6 bases). CDR1 MNHEY and CDR2 SVGAGI come from the germline V gene. The V gene lost 6 bases and the J gene lost 1 base, with 13 bases spanning the gap. The CDR3 consists of 15 residues. CDR3 bases: TGTGCCAGCAGCCTTGGGACTCCTTCCTACAATGAGCAGTTCTTC. Protein product: CASSLGTPSYNEQFF.

Written as DNA, the CDR3 is TGTGCCAGCAGCCCCTCCGGACAGGGTACCGGGCAAGCTTTCTTT. Its protein product is CASSPSGQGTGQAFF. The chain employs TRBV28 and TRBJ1-1; the match to TRBD1 covers 8 bases. V was pared by 6 bases and J by 9 bases, with 15 bases of the junction left unmatched. The CDR3 is 15 residues long. CDR1 and CDR2 from the germline V gene are MDHEN and SYDVKM.

The chain is built from TRBV5-1 and TRBJ2-5; tentative D call: TRBD2 (5 bases). CDR1 is SGHRS, CDR2 YFSETQ, per germline. Trimming stripped 2 bases from V and 1 base from J, with 9 bases between. The length of the CDR3 is 14 residues. This CDR3 is CASSFGRVQETQYF. CDR3 sequence (DNA): TGCGCCAGCAGCTTCGGGCGGGTCCAAGAGACCCAGTACTTC.

The chain is built from TRBV2 and TRBJ1-1; 8 bases agree with TRBD1. This CDR3 contains 15 residues. The trim removed 4 bases at V and 1 base at J, leaving 5 bases unmatched. Germline loops: CDR1 SNHLY, CDR2 FYNNEI. CDR3 nucleotides: TGTGCCAGCAGTGCGGAAGGACAGGGGAACACTGAAGCTTTCTTT. Translated: CASSAEGQGNTEAFF.

This clone was picked up a small number of times. CDR3 DNA: TGTGCCAGCAGTTTAGGGCGGGGTAGGAAGCCCCAGCATTTT. It is translated as CASSLGRGRKPQHF. The gene calls are TRBV28 and TRBJ1-5; no definite D call. Germline V lookup: CDR1 MDHEN, CDR2 SYDVKM. The V end lost 2 bases, the J end lost 8 bases, and 13 bases lay between the germline ends. The CDR3 is 14 amino acids.

This clone has just a few counts. This chain connects TRBV11-2 to TRBJ2-7; possible D gene TRBD1, 5 bases. The CDR3 has 12 amino acids. Germline-derived CDR1 and CDR2 are SGHAT and FQNNGV. Trimming took 6 bases from V and 4 from J, leaving 10 bases between them. The CDR3 sequence: CASRDTGYEQYF. In DNA form, the CDR3 reads TGTGCCAGCAGGGATACAGGATACGAGCAGTACTTC.

This clone was counted only a few times. This sequence joins TRBV5-1 and TRBJ1-4, with TRBD1 identical over 7 bases. The CDR3 runs 14 residues. Germline CDR1 is SGHRS and CDR2 is YFSETQ. V lost 4 bases to trimming and J lost 8 bases; unmatched junction nucleotides: 8. Written as DNA, the CDR3 is TGCGCCAGCAGCCTCGGACAGGAGCGAGAAAAACTGTTTTTT. Translation: CASSLGQEREKLFF.

This clone was counted a single time. Germline and junction disagree at one end, which may indicate a read error. Other DNA sequences in the same sample also yield this CDR3. This chain links TRBV29-1 with TRBJ2-7; a possible D gene is TRBD1 (5 bases). Germline CDR1 is SQVTM and CDR2 is ANQGSEA. CDR3 length equals 12 residues. The CDR3 reads CSVWTSAYEQYF. CDR3 nucleotide sequence: TGCAGCGTGTGGACAAGCGCCTACGAGCAATACTTC.

The V call is TRBV27, the J call TRBJ2-7; D not certain. This CDR3 region has 12 residues. Germline assignment: CDR1 MNHEY and CDR2 SMNVEV (reference sequence). V was pared by 6 bases and J by 7 bases, with 13 bases between. The CDR3 DNA reads TGTGCCAGCAGATCCGGGTTCGGTGAGCAGTACTTC. Its protein is CASRSGFGEQYF.

This clone occurred a few times. The chain couples TRBV7-8 to TRBJ1-4, with D uncertain. Germline V CDR1 and CDR2: SGHVS, FQNEAQ. The CDR3 covers 13 residues. The V gene lost 2 bases and the J gene lost 7 bases, with 8 bases spanning the gap. CDR3 nucleotide sequence: TGTGCCAGCAGCTTATCCTATGCTGAAAAACTGTTTTTT. Its translation: CASSLSYAEKLFF.

The chain has TRBV28 and TRBJ2-5; maybe TRBD1 (5 bases). Germline-derived CDR1 and CDR2 are MDHEN and SYDVKM. The CDR3 is made up of 15 amino acids. V lost 4 bases, J lost 2 bases, and 14 bases lay in between. The CDR3 DNA follows: TGTGCCAGCAGTTCCACTCAGACAGCACAAGAGACCCAGTACTTC. Translating gives CASSSTQTAQETQYF. The whole variable domain, remainder taken from reference TRBV28 and TRBJ2-5, is DVKVTQSSRYLVKRTGEKVFLECVQDMDHENMFWYRQDPGLGLRLIYFSYDVKMKEKGDIPEGYSVSREKKERFSLILESASTNQTSMYLCASSSTQTAQETQYFGPGTRLLVL.

The chain couples TRBV30 to TRBJ2-5; weak D call: TRBD2 (7 bases). The CDR3 spans 15 residues. Trimming took off 4 bases at V and 4 bases at J, with 19 bases between the two ends. CDR1 and CDR2 (germline): GTSNPN, SVGIG (reference sequence). CDR3 region: CAWTPLARGRETQYF. Written as DNA, the CDR3 is TGTGCCTGGACCCCACTAGCGAGGGGGAGAGAGACCCAGTACTTC.

This clone has just one count. The chain carries TRBV7-7 and TRBJ2-5; D is perhaps TRBD2 (5 bases). Per germline, CDR1 SSHAT and CDR2 FNYEAQ (reference sequence). There are 17 residues in the CDR3. Trimming removed 1 base at V and 5 bases at J, with 20 bases between. Here the CDR3 reads CASSLGRATRWRETQYF. CDR3 coding DNA: TGTGCCAGCAGCTTAGGACGGGCGACTCGATGGAGGGAGACCCAGTACTTC.

There are many counts of this clone. The rearrangement links TRBV4-3 to TRBJ2-1, with a tentative D call TRBD2 (7 bases). The germline V gene encodes CDR1 LGHNA and CDR2 YSLEER. The CDR3 is 17 amino acids. Trimming shortened V by 4 bases and J by 7 bases, and 23 bases separated the two germline ends. The CDR3 spells CASSRISQGRGRNEQFF. The CDR3, as DNA: TGCGCCAGCAGCCGAATATCGCAGGGGAGGGGTAGGAATGAGCAGTTCTTC.

The rearrangement links TRBV28 to TRBJ2-5, with 9 bases lining up with TRBD2. The CDR3 consists of 19 residues. CDR1 and CDR2 (germline): MDHEN, SYDVKM. Trimming at V came to 3 bases and at J to 2 bases, leaving 16 bases not matched to a gene. CDR3 sequence: CASSFLVAGVLQQQETQYF. The CDR3 DNA is TGTGCCAGCAGTTTTTTGGTAGCGGGGGTACTCCAGCAACAAGAGACCCAGTACTTC. The variable domain in full, with the rest retrieved from reference TRBV28 and TRBJ2-5, is DVKVTQSSRYLVKRTGEKVFLECVQDMDHENMFWYRQDPGLGLRLIYFSYDVKMKEKGDIPEGYSVSREKKERFSLILESASTNQTSMYLCASSFLVAGVLQQQETQYFGPGTRLLVL.

This sequence joins TRBV7-8 and TRBJ2-7; the match to TRBD1 covers 9 bases. The V gene end was trimmed by 5 bases and the J gene end by 7 bases; junction bases not matched to a gene: 6. CDR1 is SGHVS and CDR2 is FQNEAQ in the germline V gene. This CDR3 is 13 amino acids long. In DNA, the CDR3 is TGTGCCAGCAGCGGACAGGGGCGGGGAGAGCAGTACTTC. Protein sequence: CASSGQGRGEQYF.

This clone has a handful of counts. The chain couples TRBV21-1 to TRBJ2-5; the table's D call, TRBD1, has no DNA check behind it. TRBV21-1 counts as a pseudogene. This CDR3 region has 16 residues. The CDR3 coding sequence is TGTGCCAGCAGCACCGGCGGGACAGACAGCCAAGAGACCCAGTACTTC. As protein: CASSTGGTDSQETQYF.

This clone was counted between two and nine times. V usage is TRBV9 and J usage is TRBJ2-1, with D tentatively TRBD2 (6 bases). CDR3 length equals 15 residues. Germline CDR1 reads SGDLS; CDR2 reads YYNGEE. With 2 bases removed from V and 7 bases from J, the gap between germline ends came to 16 bases. CDR3 residues: CASSVGGTAVNEQFF. CDR3 nucleotide sequence: TGTGCCAGCAGCGTTGGGGGGACCGCTGTAAATGAGCAGTTCTTC.

The genes are TRBV5-8 and TRBJ1-1, with 8 bases aligning to TRBD1. Germline assignment: CDR1 SGHTS and CDR2 YDEGEE. The V segment lost 4 bases and the J segment 4 bases; nucleotides outside the gene matches: 6. This CDR3 region has 14 residues. DNA of the CDR3: TGTGCCAGCAGCCGACAGGGGTTGGGCACTGAAGCTTTCTTT. This gives the protein CASSRQGLGTEAFF.

The rearrangement links TRBV5-1 to TRBJ2-5; 7 bases agree with TRBD2. This CDR3 has 16 residues. Per the germline V gene, CDR1 is SGHRS and CDR2 is YFSETQ. J lost 6 bases, V lost 0 bases, and 11 bases had no gene match. The CDR3 DNA follows: TGCGCCAGCAGCTTGGAAATCGCGGGAGCATTGAAGACCCAGTACTTC. As protein: CASSLEIAGALKTQYF. Using reference TRBV5-1 and TRBJ2-5 for the parts outside the CDR3, the full variable domain is KAGVTQTPRYLIKTRGQQVTLSCSPISGHRSVSWYQQTPGQGLQFLFEYFSETQRNKGNFPGRFSGRQFSNSRSEMNVSTLELGDSALYLCASSLEIAGALKTQYFGPGTRLLVL.

In this sample, this clone turned up a few times. This chain connects TRBV30 to TRBJ1-5; perhaps TRBD1 as D (6 bases). The CDR3 loop spans 17 amino acids. Trimming shortened V by 3 bases and J by 2 bases, and 20 bases separated the two germline ends. Germline-derived CDR1 and CDR2 are GTSNPN and SVGIG (reference sequence). In nucleotides, the CDR3 is TGTGCCTGGAGCCTGGACAGTGGCGTGGTGGGCAATCAGCCCCAGCATTTT. Protein: CAWSLDSGVVGNQPQHF.